This T cell receptor (beta chain) was observed in a study of T cells after yellow fever vaccination. Study overall: Preparing low-cell-number fractions relied on SMART-Seq v4 Ultra Low Input.

A process of 5'RACE template switching, which added a universal primer site and UMIs, was used to make TCR cDNA. MiXCR, applied by TCRdb to the 5' RACE reads, yields one record per CDR3 protein. This table has about 140,000 distinct CDR3 sequences, about 8% appearing once. The study, taken as a whole, reports: Among primary-vaccination clones, most reappeared after the booster, at 95% to 96% for CD4 and roughly 88% for CD8.

This clonotype has ten or more counts. Antigen specificity is unknown. V shed 4 bases and J 4 bases; nucleotides not matched to a gene: 16. Germline loops: CDR1 SGHAT, CDR2 FQNNGV. CDR3 length: 18 amino acids. The receptor's source is a man aged 30-40 years who received the YFV17D yellow fever vaccine. The rearrangement uses TRBV11-2 and TRBJ2-7; 10 bases agree with TRBD2. Sequencing was performed on CD4+ T cells sorted from PBMCs, taken 5 days after the yellow fever booster vaccination. CDR3 nucleotides: TGTGCCAGCAGCTCGGAAATAACTAGCGGGGCCCGGTGGTACGAGCAGTACTTC. The encoded protein is CASSSEITSGARWYEQYF.